A selection of T cell receptor beta chains follows, all from one sample in a study of blood T cell repertoires in COVID-19. Generated by immunoSEQ multiplex PCR, the TCRdb table keeps only in-frame clones and is missing some. The repertoire has 170,000 or so clones, 84% of them found once; the top ten carry 13% to 15%. Material: peripheral blood. These receptors were taken from a man younger than 35 with active or convalescent COVID-19. Both conserved end residues are part of each CDR3. The order of the fields is J gene, clone size, V gene, D gene, CDR3 DNA, CDR3 protein. A D gene is named only where the DNA matches it firmly. Clone size is shown for a subset of rows, as once, few, many or a class of expanded clone.

TRBJ2-7 once TRBV12-3/TRBV12-4 TRBD2 TGTGCCAGCAGTGCTAGCGGGACCGACGAGCAGTACTTC CASSASGTDEQYF
TRBJ2-2 - TRBV6-4 - TGTGCCAGCAGTGACTCTAGCACCGGGGAGCTGTTTTTT CASSDSSTGELFF
TRBJ2-7 - TRBV7-9 TRBD2 TGTGCCAGCAGCCCAATCCCGGGACTAGATTTTAACGAGCAGTACTTC CASSPIPGLDFNEQYF
TRBJ2-7 once TRBV5-8 - TGTGCCAGCAGCTTGACCAGGTACGAGCAGTACTTC CASSLTRYEQYF
TRBJ2-1 - TRBV5-1 - TGCGCCAGCAGCTCGGGACTTCGGAATGAGCAGTTCTTC CASSSGLRNEQFF
TRBJ2-7 - TRBV12-3/TRBV12-4 - TGTGCCAGCAGTTTTCAGGCCTACGAGCAGTACTTC CASSFQAYEQYF
TRBJ1-2 - TRBV5-1 TRBD1 TGCGCCAGCAGCTTGGCCGAGGGGGCCAGGGTGGTTAGCTATGGCTACACCTTC CASSLAEGARVVSYGYTF
TRBJ2-7 once TRBV12-2 - TGTGCAAGTCGCCCGGGACAGTCTCTCGAGCAGTACTTC CASRPGQSLEQYF
TRBJ2-1 - TRBV2 - TGTGCCAGCAGGGATTCAGCAGGACAGACCTTACGGCAGTTCTTC CASRDSAGQTLRQFF
TRBJ2-1 - TRBV7-9 - TGTGCCAGCAGCTTGGTGACTCCCGGGGGCAATGAGCAGTTCTTC CASSLVTPGGNEQFF
TRBJ1-6 once TRBV11-2 - TGTGCCAGCACCAGGACGGAGGGGAGGACCAATTCACCCCTCCACTTT CASTRTEGRTNSPLHF
TRBJ2-3 - TRBV19 - TGTGCCAGTAGCCCTCCTGGGAGCAGCACAGATACGCAGTATTTT CASSPPGSSTDTQYF
TRBJ1-1 - TRBV6-5 TRBD1 TGTGCCAGCATTCCGTCGACAGGGCTGAACACTGAAGCTTTCTTT CASIPSTGLNTEAFF
TRBJ2-1 - TRBV14 - TGTGCCAGCAGCCAGTTGGACAGTCTAAATGAGCAGTTCTTC CASSQLDSLNEQFF
TRBJ1-5 - TRBV19 TRBD1 TGTGCCAGTAGAGAGACAGGGGATCAGCCCCAGCATTTT CASRETGDQPQHF
TRBJ2-7 - TRBV28 TRBD2 TGTGCCAGCAGATCTTCGGGACTAGCGGATTACGAGCAGTACTTC CASRSSGLADYEQYF
TRBJ1-5 - TRBV27 - TGTGCCAGCAGTTTAGCACAGGACAATCAGCCCCAGCATTTT CASSLAQDNQPQHF
TRBJ1-2 - TRBV20-1 - TGCAGTGCTTTGACGGGCTATGGCTACACCTTC CSALTGYGYTF
TRBJ1-2 - TRBV9 - TGTGCCAGCAGCGCCCCTGGGAGGCAGATCTATGGCTACACCTTC CASSAPGRQIYGYTF
TRBJ2-1 once TRBV30 - TGTGCCTGGAGCCCACGACAGGAGCAGTTCTTC CAWSPRQEQFF
TRBJ2-3 once TRBV7-2 - TGTGCCAGCAGCTTAGGGGTTGGCGGAGATACGCAGTATTTT CASSLGVGGDTQYF
TRBJ2-1 - TRBV14 - TGTGCCAGCAGCCAAGCTTATCTGGGTATTAATAGCCCAGATTCGCCGGGTACCTACAATGAGCAGTTCTTC CASSQAYLGINSPDSPGTYNEQFF
TRBJ2-2 - TRBV27 - TGTGCCAGCAGTTCGACAGCGCGCCACACCGGGGAGCTGTTTTTT CASSSTARHTGELFF
TRBJ1-1 - TRBV30 TRBD1 TGTGCCTGGAGTGTGGGGACAGGGTCAGGAACTGAAGCTTTCTTT CAWSVGTGSGTEAFF
TRBJ2-7 - TRBV28 TRBD2 TGTGCCAGCACGGTCACTAGCGGCAGCCACGAGCAGTACTTC CASTVTSGSHEQYF
TRBJ1-1 - TRBV29-1 TRBD1 TGCAGCGGGGACAGGGGGAACACTGAAGCTTTCTTT CSGDRGNTEAFF
TRBJ2-3 - TRBV5-4 - TGTGCCAGCAGCTTGGACTTTAGATTTGATACGCAGTATTTT CASSLDFRFDTQYF
TRBJ2-1 - TRBV7-2 - TGTGCCAGCAGCAACGGGGGAACTAGCAGCCATGAGCAGTTCTTC CASSNGGTSSHEQFF
TRBJ2-5 - TRBV29-1 TRBD1 TGCAGCGCGAGAACAGGGGAAGAGACCCAGTACTTC CSARTGEETQYF
TRBJ2-7 - TRBV7-9 TRBD2 TGTGCCAGCAGCAGCGGGGGATTCTACGAGCAGTACTTC CASSSGGFYEQYF
TRBJ2-7 - TRBV7-9 - TGTGCCAGCAGCGATCAGGTTCACGAGCAGTACTTC CASSDQVHEQYF
TRBJ1-5 once TRBV2 - TGTGCCAGCAGTGAACAGGGGTTAAACAATCAGCCCCAGCATTTT CASSEQGLNNQPQHF
TRBJ2-3 - TRBV28 TRBD2 TGTGCCAGCAGTTCCCCGGGCCTAGCGGGAGATACGCAGTATTTT CASSSPGLAGDTQYF
TRBJ1-2 - TRBV5-6 - TGTGCCAGCAGCGTCCTAAACAGGGAAAACTATGGCTACACCTTC CASSVLNRENYGYTF
TRBJ2-3 few TRBV7-2 - TGTGCCAGCGGACTCCAATCCCGGTCAGATACGCAGTATTTT CASGLQSRSDTQYF
TRBJ2-5 - TRBV6-1 TRBD2 TGTGCCAGCAGTGTAGAGGGACTAGCAGTGGAGGAGACCCAGTACTTC CASSVEGLAVEETQYF
TRBJ2-3 once TRBV7-9 - TGTGCCAGCAGCCTGGGGGGGGCCGATACGCAGTATTTT CASSLGGADTQYF
TRBJ1-1 - TRBV12-3/TRBV12-4 TRBD1 TGTGCCAGTAAGGGGGCTTGGACTGAAGCTTTCTTT CASKGAWTEAFF
TRBJ1-2 - TRBV7-2 TRBD1 TGTGCCAGCAGCTTGACAGGGACCAACTATGGCTACACCTTC CASSLTGTNYGYTF
TRBJ1-4 once TRBV19 - TGTGCCAGTAGTATAAACGGCGGGAGTTATGAAAAACTGTTTTTT CASSINGGSYEKLFF
TRBJ1-2 few TRBV3-1/TRBV3-2 - TGTGCCAGCAGCCATTTACGGTCGGGGGATGGCTACACCTTC CASSHLRSGDGYTF
TRBJ2-7 - TRBV27 TRBD2 TGTGCCAGCAGTCCCGGGACTACGATGACTCAGTACTTC CASSPGTTMTQYF